Sequencing of this T cell receptor beta chain was carried out in a study of STAT3 mutations in large granular lymphocyte leukemia. Study-level points and caveats: Clonal expansion was inferred from samples taken at other timepoints. In some patients, a small highly pathogenic clone possibly went undetected. After therapy, about 35% of the 18 patients switched clonotypes, all new clones STAT3 wild type. Every T-LGLL patient had at least one immunodominant TCRbeta clonotype.

The CDR3 consists of 14 residues. V was clipped by 6 bases and J by 1 base, with 15 bases between them. Germline CDR1 and CDR2: GTSNPN and SVGIG (reference sequence). On this clone itself: What it binds is unknown.

Average productive template count per sample was approximately 41,000. Profiled with immunoSEQ multiplex PCR; TCRdb holds only in-frame clones, not every one. The sample carries about 6,000 clones, roughly a third recorded once. The source material was peripheral blood mononuclear cells. The chain is built from TRBV30 and TRBJ1-1; no clear D. This sequence originates from a woman aged 40 to 55 with T-cell large granular lymphocyte leukemia. Some clones in this sample may be carry-over from other donors' samples. The CDR3 coding sequence is TGTGCCTGTCCCAGGCCCCCAGGGAACACTGAAGCTTTCTTT. It translates to CACPRPPGNTEAFF.